This T cell receptor (beta chain) was identified during a study of blood T cells in healthy people across ages. The V end was cut by 0 bases, the J end by 5 bases, with 17 bases between. CDR3 length: 16 amino acids. The germline CDR1 and CDR2 sequences are SGHNT and YYREEE (reference sequence). Overall study findings and caveats: From one million sequenced T cells, diversity estimates were lower bounds. Relative to aged donors, long-lived donors carried more naive CD4+ cells and displayed higher diversity. With naive T cell percentage, TCR beta diversity showed a strong correlation. PBMC samples, being unsorted, prevented any conclusive comparison of naive and antigen-experienced cells.

It was with a sample-barcoded 5' primer and a J-beta primer mix that a second PCR of roughly 6 to 11 cycles was run. TCRdb independently ran MiXCR on the 5' RACE reads; one entry per CDR3 protein. The sample holds 910,000 or so distinct CDR3 sequences, roughly 51% seen once. Worth noting for this clonotype: What it binds is not known.

The V and J genes are TRBV5-4 and TRBJ2-5, with D maybe TRBD2 (5 bases). The clonotype was recovered from a woman in her fifties or sixties in good health. Sequenced sample: blood. The CDR3 DNA sequence: TGTGCCAGCAGCTTGGCCGGGAACACCCGGAGGGAGACCCAGTACTTC. Its translation is CASSLAGNTRRETQYF.